Following are 13 T cell receptor beta chains from one sample sequenced in a study of T cells after yellow fever vaccination. TCRdb re-called the 5' RACE reads through MiXCR, storing one row per CDR3 protein. The data show 400,000 or so distinct CDR3 sequences, 18% seen once. The sequencing here drew on PBMCs, taken before the yellow fever booster vaccination. The origin of the receptors is a man between 18 and 35 years old who received the YFV17D yellow fever vaccine.

This clonotype occurred a few times. V and J are TRBV6-2 or TRBV6-3 and TRBJ2-1; 7 positions agree with TRBD1. The CDR3 spans 13 residues. V lost 6 bases, J lost 5 bases, and 4 bases stayed unmatched. The germline V gene has CDR1 MNHEY and CDR2 SVGEGT. CDR3 amino acids: CASREQGNNEQFF. The CDR3 DNA reads TGTGCCAGCAGGGAACAGGGGAACAATGAGCAGTTCTTC.

A few counts support this clonotype. The chain combines TRBV12-3 or TRBV12-4 with TRBJ1-4, with 8 nucleotides matching TRBD1. The CDR3 loop spans 14 amino acids. The V segment lost 4 bases and the J segment 6 bases; nucleotides outside the gene matches: 4. In DNA form, the CDR3 reads TGTGCCAGCAGTTCCGGACAGGGTCATGAAAAACTGTTTTTT. This encodes CASSSGQGHEKLFF.

The rearrangement links TRBV6-5 to TRBJ2-5, with D perhaps matching TRBD2 (6 bases). Trimming took off 2 bases at V and 4 bases at J, with 14 bases between the two ends. Germline-derived CDR1 and CDR2 are MNHEY and SVGAGI. The CDR3 extends over 15 amino acids. The CDR3 DNA reads as TGTGCCAGCAGTTACGGGGCGGGGCGATCAGAGACCCAGTACTTC. Protein product: CASSYGAGRSETQYF.

This chain joins TRBV7-2 and TRBJ2-3; D remains unclear. Germline CDR1 and CDR2: SGHTA and FQGNSA. CDR3 length equals 16 residues. Deletions cut 8 bases from V and 2 bases from J, with 20 bases between. CDR3 DNA sequence: TGTGCCAGCCGCTCTAGTGTCGCAAGGGCCACAGATACGCAGTATTTT. Translating gives CASRSSVARATDTQYF. Combining the CDR3 with reference TRBV7-2 and TRBJ2-3 gives the whole variable domain GAGVSQSPSNKVTEKGKDVELRCDPISGHTALYWYRQSLGQGLEFLIYFQGNSAPDKSGLPSDRFSAERTGGSVSTLTIQRTQQEDSAVYLCASRSSVARATDTQYFGPGTRLTVL.

Regarding this clonotype: At one of its ends the junction is not consistent with the germline gene, which may arise from a read error. The V and J genes are TRBV5-1 and TRBJ2-3; 7 nucleotides line up with TRBD1. There are 14 residues in the CDR3. Looked up from germline, CDR1 is SGHRS and CDR2 is YFSETQ. The CDR3 bases are TGCGCCAGCAGCTTCGGACAGGACACAGATACGCAGGATTTT. This encodes CASSFGQDTDTQDF. Full variable domain (outside the CDR3, taken from reference TRBV5-1 and TRBJ2-3): KAGVTQTPRYLIKTRGQQVTLSCSPISGHRSVSWYQQTPGQGLQFLFEYFSETQRNKGNFPGRFSGRQFSNSRSEMNVSTLELGDSALYLCASSFGQDTDTQDFGPGTRLTVL.

This clonotype was seen at least ten times. The V call is TRBV6-2 or TRBV6-3, the J call TRBJ1-1; D unresolved. CDR1 and CDR2 from the germline V gene are MNHEY and SVGEGT. Trimming removed 7 bases at V and 2 bases at J, with 17 bases between. The CDR3 runs to 15 residues. CDR3 DNA sequence: TGTGCCAGCACGTCACACTCATCCCAAAACACTGAAGCTTTCTTT. This encodes CASTSHSSQNTEAFF.

V is TRBV19 and J is TRBJ2-5, with 8 bases that match TRBD2. This CDR3 region has 15 residues. V lost 4 bases, J lost 5 bases, and 9 bases stayed unmatched. Germline assignment: CDR1 LNHDA and CDR2 SQIVND (reference sequence). This chain's CDR3 is CASSTPGGASETQYF. The CDR3 DNA reads as TGTGCCAGTAGTACCCCCGGGGGGGCCTCGGAGACCCAGTACTTC.

This clonotype occurred a few times. The chain has TRBV20-1 and TRBJ2-7; D remains ambiguous. The ends were cut back, 0 bases at V and 7 bases at J, with 13 bases in the middle. The CDR3 totals 13 residues. Germline V gene sequence: CDR1 DFQATT, CDR2 SNEGSKA (reference sequence). The CDR3 region is CSARDLGNGEQYF. CDR3 DNA: TGCAGTGCTAGAGATCTAGGGAATGGAGAGCAGTACTTC.

There are many counts of this clonotype. The chain couples TRBV4-3 to TRBJ2-3, with a weak D call TRBD2 (6 bases). Germline V gene lookup returns CDR1 LGHNA and CDR2 YSLEER. The germline V and J ends were trimmed by 2 bases and 0 bases, with 15 bases remaining between them. The CDR3 runs 17 residues. The CDR3 nucleotides read TGCGCCAGCAGCCAACCCGGTAGCGGAGCTAGCACAGATACGCAGTATTTT. It translates to CASSQPGSGASTDTQYF.

The V and J genes are TRBV12-3 or TRBV12-4 and TRBJ2-3; D unclear. The CDR3 has 13 residues. Between the trimmed V and J ends, which lost 3 bases and 6 bases, there was a span of 10 bases. The CDR3 DNA follows: TGTGCCAGCAGTTTTCCCAACGAGGATACGCAGTATTTT. Amino acids: CASSFPNEDTQYF.

This clonotype showed up just a few times. The chain carries TRBV5-1 and TRBJ1-5; TRBD1 is a possible D gene (5 bases). This CDR3 contains 14 residues. V was trimmed by 0 bases and J by 4 bases, leaving 8 bases between them. Germline V lookup: CDR1 SGHRS, CDR2 YFSETQ. CDR3 DNA: TGCGCCAGCAGCTTGGACAGGACGAATCAGCCCCAGCATTTT. Translation: CASSLDRTNQPQHF.

The chain is built from TRBV4-3 and TRBJ2-6, with no clear D. The length of the CDR3 is 17 residues. Trimming took 3 bases from V and 1 from J, leaving 13 bases between them. Germline loops: CDR1 LGHNA, CDR2 YSLEER. The CDR3 DNA is TGCGCCAGCAGCCAGGGTCCAATAGGGTCTGGGGCCAACGTCCTGACTTTC. Amino acids: CASSQGPIGSGANVLTF.

The chain combines TRBV20-1 with TRBJ2-5; TRBD2 matches at 15 bases. V shed 2 bases and J 6 bases; nucleotides not matched to a gene: 4. This CDR3 is built from 15 residues. The germline V gene encodes CDR1 DFQATT and CDR2 SNEGSKA (reference sequence). The CDR3 reads CSARRTSGGAKTQYF. In DNA, the CDR3 is TGCAGTGCTAGAAGGACTAGCGGGGGGGCCAAGACCCAGTACTTC.